These 3 T cell receptor beta chains originate from one sample sequenced in a study of beta chain features in type 1 diabetes. The whole isolated RNA underwent reverse transcription, so sequencing captured expressed TCRB transcripts. Profiling relied on immunoSEQ multiplex PCR, and the TCRdb table lists in-frame clones only, not all of them. The sample contains roughly 140,000 clones, over 8.5% of which appear only once. What was sequenced was central memory CD4+ T cells from blood. The source is a man aged 18 to 30 in good health.

This clone was seen a handful of times. The chain uses TRBV18 and TRBJ1-2, with TRBD1 matching over 9 bases. Germline assignment: CDR1 KGHSH and CDR2 LQKENI. This CDR3 has 15 residues. V trimming: 3 bases; J trimming: 9 bases; junction bases outside the gene matches: 11. CDR3 nucleotide sequence: TGTGCCAGCTCACCTCTCGACAGGGGGGAAATTCGCTACACCTTC. It yields the protein CASSPLDRGEIRYTF.

This clone was recorded a few times. Relative to the germline gene, one junction end is altered; a read error may explain this. The chain couples TRBV6-1 to TRBJ1-1; the D gene is possibly TRBD1 (5 bases). There are 12 residues in the CDR3. Germline values: CDR1 MNHNS, CDR2 SASEGT. Written as DNA, the CDR3 is TGTGCCAGCAGTGAAGCTGATAGTGGCAGGGACTTT. Translating it yields CASSEADSGRDF.

The chain carries TRBV25-1 and TRBJ1-3; no clear D. The germline V and J ends were trimmed by 7 bases and 1 base, with 23 bases remaining between them. The length of the CDR3 is 18 residues. CDR1 and CDR2 (germline): MGHDK, SYGVNS. This CDR3 reads CASKGWYDEESSGNTIYF. The CDR3 DNA reads TGTGCCAGCAAAGGATGGTATGACGAGGAATCTTCTGGAAACACCATATATTTT.